This T cell receptor (beta chain) was retrieved from a study of blood T cells in healthy people across ages (dated by TCRdb to the mid-2010s). Regarding the complete study: In model experiments, template switching captured roughly one uniquely barcoded TCR beta cDNA molecule for every two T cells. Using deep sequencing normalized with unique cDNA molecular identifiers, the study measured how TCR beta repertoire diversity changes with age. The donors were split into four age groups: young (average around 15 years), middle-aged (roughly 42), aged (over 55) and long-lived (over 80). To avoid experimental bias, donors of different ages were randomly spread across the sequencing lanes. The study analyzed two additional independent replicas of 1 million unique cDNA reads from the same blood draw for two donors, one aged 18 to 30 and one aged 80 or older.

The donors were 40 or so Caucasian individuals from Russia, aged roughly 6 to 100 years, who were systemically healthy. Approximately 10 milliliters of peripheral blood were collected from each donor into EDTA-treated Vacutainer tubes. Ficoll-Paque density-gradient centrifugation was used to isolate PBMCs, with at least 7 million per sample. Total RNA, at least 5.5 micrograms per sample, was extracted from PBMCs with Trizol reagent. Naive CD45RAhigh/CD27high T cell percentages were measured by flow cytometry on a PBMC aliquot from every donor. General study outcomes and caveats: Compared with the aged group, the long-lived group had more naive CD4+ T cells, fewer expanded clones and increased TCR diversity, a pattern suggesting age selection. The percentage of naive T cells measured by flow cytometry correlated strongly with observed TCR beta diversity. The CMV infection status of donors was not known, potentially confounding age-related changes in expanded clonotypes. Because profiling used bulk unsorted PBMCs, naive and antigen-experienced compartments could not be compared conclusively. Observed TCR beta diversity per million T cells fell roughly linearly with age, and a significant reduction was already apparent by age around 36. Estimates of total diversity based on one million sequenced T cells were considered lower bounds and underestimates.

This clonotype was seen a handful of times. Its antigen is currently not known. No per-base quality is available; no much larger clone lies one base away. Libraries were built with 5' RACE. Sequencing was performed on an Illumina HiSeq 2500. A second PCR of about 6 to 12 cycles was run with a J-beta primer mix and a sample-barcoded 5' primer. A template-switch 5' adaptor carrying 12 random nucleotides introduced a unique molecular identifier onto each TCR beta cDNA molecule. Each sample yielded at least 3 million CDR3-containing paired-end reads. All of the RNA was converted into first-strand cDNA using the Mint cDNA synthesis kit, with a TRBC-specific oligonucleotide serving as the primer. All cDNA was treated with uracil-DNA glycosylase and then went through a first 18-cycle PCR with the universal primers M1SS and BC2_uni_R. Under the source paper's analysis protocol: For normalization, 1 million high-quality reads were randomly selected from each sample, with every read carrying a distinct molecular identifier. Instead of being binned into consensus sequences, reads that shared molecular identifiers were thrown out. MiTCR, run with a Q25 quality threshold and the strictest error-elimination algorithm, handled CDR3 identification, clonotype clustering and error correction. A nonparametric unseen species model using Euler transformation provided a lower-bound estimate of total TCR beta diversity. TCRdb redid the processing of the public reads, applying fastp at Q25 and MiXCR, and retained in-frame beta chains. All rows with the same CDR3 protein become a single entry with the most common DNA and genes. The V and J calls shown here were made by TCRdb, not taken from the authors' results. This sample gives over 1,500,000 distinct CDR3 sequences in total; about 49% of them show up just once. The ten biggest clones cover around 2.1% of the sample.

The germline V gene supplies CDR1 SGHTA and CDR2 FQGNSA. Trimming accounts for 1 base at V and 6 bases at J, while the number of junction bases matched to no gene is 5. The CDR3 starts with the cysteine, ends with the phenylalanine, and has 15 residues. This entry keeps only the CDR3 DNA: 45 bases, framed from base 1. The rearrangement combines TRBV7-2 with TRBJ2-1; TRBD1 agrees with 8 junctional bases. This sequence was found in a woman aged 40 to 55 in good health. Sequencing input: blood. At the DNA level, the sequence is TGTGCCAGCAGCTTAGTCGGACAGGGAGGCAATGAGCAGTTCTTC. It is translated as CASSLVGQGGNEQFF.